The 6 T cell receptor beta chains reported below all come from one sample, sequenced in a study of CD8 T cells in ankylosing spondylitis. Study-level results: Typical of ankylosing spondylitis blood, it appeared, was a TCR beta motif of roughly eight highly homologous variants.

These receptors' antigens are unknown. Each CDR3 protein is one row after TCRdb ran MiXCR on the 5' RACE reads. The top ten hold 13% to 15% of the sample, which has a few hundred thousand distinct CDR3 sequences, approximately 8.2% seen once. Sequences were obtained from blood, either unsorted or a sorted T cell fraction (not recorded which). The receptors originated from a male donor with ankylosing spondylitis.

The sample holds a few counts of this clonotype. The chain employs TRBV9 and TRBJ2-1; 8 bases fit TRBD2. The CDR3 length is 19 residues. J lost 5 bases, V lost 1 base, and 17 bases had no gene match. Germline V lookup: CDR1 SGDLS, CDR2 YYNGEE. CDR3 loop: CASSVSPLEYSGVNNEQFF. The CDR3 bases are TGTGCCAGCAGCGTAAGCCCCTTAGAATATAGCGGGGTAAACAATGAGCAGTTCTTC.

This clonotype has only a few counts. The chain is built from TRBV25-1 and TRBJ2-2, with 7 bases matching TRBD2. V shed 4 bases, J shed 7 bases, and the junction held 9 bases outside the gene matches. The CDR3 consists of 15 residues. Germline CDR1 reads MGHDK; CDR2 reads SYGVNS. The CDR3 DNA reads TGTGCCAGCAGTGGAGATCGGGGGGTCAGCGGGGAGCTGTTTTTT. It yields the protein CASSGDRGVSGELFF.

Many counts were recorded for this clonotype. The chain is built from TRBV7-2 and TRBJ2-5; a weak D match, TRBD2 (5 bases). The V and J ends lost 0 bases and 0 bases respectively, with 14 bases between them. This CDR3 is built from 17 residues. The germline V gene has CDR1 SGHTA and CDR2 FQGNSA. The CDR3 DNA sequence: TGTGCCAGCAGCTTAGCCGGGAACACTCCGTACCAAGAGACCCAGTACTTC. Amino acid sequence: CASSLAGNTPYQETQYF.

This clonotype occurred a few times. The chain links TRBV10-3 to TRBJ2-2; D gene unclear. The CDR3 sequence is 11 residues long. CDR1 is ENHRY and CDR2 is SYGVKD in the germline V gene. The germline V and J ends were trimmed by 7 bases and 1 base, with 1 base remaining between them. This CDR3 is CAIKNTGELFF. CDR3 nucleotide sequence: TGTGCCATCAAGAACACCGGGGAGCTGTTTTTT.

This clonotype showed up just a few times. The chain is built from TRBV2 and TRBJ2-5; 9 nucleotides agree with TRBD2. The CDR3 loop spans 15 amino acids. The junction had 6 bases not matched to a gene; V was cut back by 3 bases and J by 4 bases. Per the germline V gene, CDR1 is SNHLY and CDR2 is FYNNEI. CDR3 amino acids: CASSEFVLAGETQYF. DNA of the CDR3: TGTGCCAGCAGTGAGTTTGTACTAGCGGGAGAGACCCAGTACTTC.

This clonotype showed up many times. V and J are TRBV7-9 and TRBJ2-1; no reliable D call. The CDR3 spans 13 residues. The germline gives CDR1 SEHNR, CDR2 FQNEAQ (reference sequence). The germline V and J ends were trimmed by 4 bases and 4 bases, with 8 bases remaining between them. The CDR3 loop reads CASSSNLYNEQFF. CDR3 bases: TGTGCCAGCAGCTCAAATTTGTACAATGAGCAGTTCTTC.